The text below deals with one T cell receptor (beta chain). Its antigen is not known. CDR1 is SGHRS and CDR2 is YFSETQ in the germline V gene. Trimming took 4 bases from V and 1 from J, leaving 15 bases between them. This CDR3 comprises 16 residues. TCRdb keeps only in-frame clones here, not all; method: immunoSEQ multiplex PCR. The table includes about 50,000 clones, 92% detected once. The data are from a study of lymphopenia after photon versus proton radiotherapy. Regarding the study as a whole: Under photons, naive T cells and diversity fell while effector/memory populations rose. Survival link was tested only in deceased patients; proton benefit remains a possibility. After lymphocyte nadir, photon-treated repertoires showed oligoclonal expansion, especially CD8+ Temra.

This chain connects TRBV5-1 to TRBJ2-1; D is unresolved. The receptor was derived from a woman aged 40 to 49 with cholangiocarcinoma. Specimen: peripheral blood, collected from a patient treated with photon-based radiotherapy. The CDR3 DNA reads TGCGCCAGCAGCCCCACTACGATGGGGTCCTACAATGAGCAGTTCTTC. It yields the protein CASSPTTMGSYNEQFF. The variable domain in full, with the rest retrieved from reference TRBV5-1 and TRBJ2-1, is KAGVTQTPRYLIKTRGQQVTLSCSPISGHRSVSWYQQTPGQGLQFLFEYFSETQRNKGNFPGRFSGRQFSNSRSEMNVSTLELGDSALYLCASSPTTMGSYNEQFFGPGTRLTVL.